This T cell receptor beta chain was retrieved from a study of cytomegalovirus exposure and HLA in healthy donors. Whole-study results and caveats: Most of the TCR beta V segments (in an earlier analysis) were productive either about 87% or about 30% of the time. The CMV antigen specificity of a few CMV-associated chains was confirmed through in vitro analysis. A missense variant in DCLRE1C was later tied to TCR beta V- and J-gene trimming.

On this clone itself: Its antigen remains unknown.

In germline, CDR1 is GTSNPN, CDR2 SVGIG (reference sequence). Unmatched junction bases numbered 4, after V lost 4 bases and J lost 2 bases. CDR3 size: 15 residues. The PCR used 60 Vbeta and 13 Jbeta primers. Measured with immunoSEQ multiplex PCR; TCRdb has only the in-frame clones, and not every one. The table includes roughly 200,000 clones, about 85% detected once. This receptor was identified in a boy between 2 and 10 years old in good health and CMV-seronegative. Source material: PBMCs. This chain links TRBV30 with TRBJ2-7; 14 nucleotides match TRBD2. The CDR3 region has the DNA TGTGCCTGGACCGGGACTAGCGGGAGAGCCTACGAGCAGTACTTC. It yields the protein CAWTGTSGRAYEQYF.